Each of the 6 T cell receptor beta chains below was sequenced from the same sample in a study of T-cell reconstitution after alpha-beta-depleted transplantation in children. Preparation of the TCRbeta library involved a method that used unique molecular identifiers. MiXCR, run by TCRdb on the PCR reads, gives a single entry per CDR3 protein. The sample contains hundreds of thousands of distinct CDR3 sequences, less than 15% of which appear only once. The material was PBMCs, obtained before TCRalphabeta/CD19-depleted stem cell transplant. The receptors stem from a girl aged 2 to 9 with congenital amegakaryocytic thrombocytopenia, due to receive a stem cell transplant.

This clonotype has a count of ten or more. The CDR3 spells CASSPITGGQGRETQYF. CDR3 coding DNA: TGTGCCAGCAGCCCTATCACGGGTGGGCAGGGAAGAGAGACCCAGTACTTC. The chain joins TRBV27 to TRBJ2-5; TRBD1 is a possible D gene (5 bases). Germline V gives CDR1 MNHEY, CDR2 SMNVEV (reference sequence). The CDR3 runs to 17 residues. V shed 6 bases and J shed 4 bases, with 24 bases lying between them.

In this sample, this clonotype turned up many times. The chain carries TRBV5-1 and TRBJ2-3; 8 bases are shared with TRBD2. The CDR3 is 16 residues long. With 0 bases clipped from V and 2 bases from J, the junction kept 5 bases outside the gene matches. Germline CDR1 and CDR2: SGHRS and YFSETQ. CDR3 nucleotides: TGCGCCAGCAGCTTGGAGGGACTAGGGATCACAGATACGCAGTATTTT. Translating it yields CASSLEGLGITDTQYF.

The chain has TRBV15 and TRBJ2-7; 7 bases are a match to TRBD1. Germline V gene lookup returns CDR1 LNHNV and CDR2 YYDKDF (reference sequence). The CDR3 consists of 14 residues. V was pared by 3 bases and J by 3 bases, with 5 bases of the junction left unmatched. The CDR3 loop reads CATSSPGTVYEQYF. CDR3 in DNA: TGTGCCACCAGCAGCCCGGGGACAGTCTACGAGCAGTACTTC.

With respect to this clonotype: A much larger clone lies a single base off, so this may be a read error. The chain couples TRBV15 to TRBJ1-1; D not resolved. The CDR3 extends over 14 amino acids. Germline CDR1 and CDR2: LNHNV and YYDKDF (reference sequence). CDR3 DNA sequence: TGTACCACCAGCAGATTTGTCGTGAACACTGAAGCTTTCTTT. Translated: CTTSRFVVNTEAFF.

The chain employs TRBV12-3 or TRBV12-4 and TRBJ2-2; D not certain. The CDR3 runs 14 residues. The V and J ends lost 7 bases and 4 bases respectively, with 13 bases between them. Here the CDR3 DNA reads TGTGCCAGCACCCCGGAGTGGGGCACCGGGGAGCTGTTTTTT. Translated: CASTPEWGTGELFF.

The V and J genes are TRBV6-5 and TRBJ2-6; 7 bases map to TRBD2. Germline CDR1 and CDR2: MNHEY and SVGAGI. The CDR3 spans 18 residues. V lost 4 bases and J lost 1; bases outside the gene matches: 10. The CDR3 reads CASSWGLPGGSGANVLTF. CDR3 nucleotide sequence: TGTGCCAGCAGTTGGGGACTCCCGGGGGGTTCTGGGGCCAACGTCCTGACTTTC.